This is a list of T cell receptor beta chains from one sample in a study of T cell responses to AZD1222 COVID-19 vaccine. TCRdb keeps only in-frame clones here, not all; method: immunoSEQ multiplex PCR. The table records around 60,000 clones, about 87% of them present only once. The sequences come from peripheral blood, collected on day 0 of AZD1222 vaccination. The receptor source for this set is an adult in good health. The CDR3 runs from the conserved cysteine through the conserved F or W. The D gene is left open where the match is weak. Some rows have no size entry. The others give once, few or many, or a class for an expanded clone.

v_call	j_call	clone_size	d_call	cdr3_aa	cdr3_nt
TRBV5-4	TRBJ2-1	once	NA	CASSHSFGPGDEQFF	TGTGCCAGCAGCCATAGTTTCGGGCCCGGGGATGAGCAGTTCTTC
TRBV6-6	TRBJ2-7	NA	NA	CASAKRSYEQYF	TGTGCCAGCGCCAAACGTTCCTACGAGCAGTACTTC
TRBV3-1/TRBV3-2	TRBJ2-1	NA	NA	CASSQGTSSYNEQFF	TGTGCCAGCAGCCAAGGGACGAGCTCCTACAATGAGCAGTTCTTC
TRBV18	TRBJ1-3	NA	TRBD1	CASSGQGPGNTIYF	TGTGCCAGCTCGGGACAGGGTCCTGGAAACACCATATATTTT
TRBV6-6	TRBJ1-6	NA	TRBD1	CASSRQGNSPLHF	TGTGCCAGCAGCCGACAGGGAAATTCACCCCTCCACTTT
TRBV2	TRBJ2-4	NA	NA	CASSEPPSWSKNIQYF	TGTGCCAGCAGTGAACCTCCTTCCTGGAGCAAAAACATTCAGTACTTC
TRBV27	TRBJ1-6	NA	NA	CASSFYRASDSPLHF	TGTGCCAGCAGTTTTTACAGGGCCTCTGATTCACCCCTCCACTTT
TRBV7-6	TRBJ1-2	NA	NA	CASSLGGTTNYGYTF	TGTGCCAGCAGCTTAGGAGGTACCACTAACTATGGCTACACCTTC
TRBV27	TRBJ1-1	NA	NA	CASSFRRAPSVSEAFF	TGTGCCAGCAGTTTCCGACGGGCTCCGTCAGTTTCTGAAGCTTTCTTT
TRBV10-1	TRBJ1-2	NA	TRBD1	CASSRDRNYGYTF	TGCGCCAGCAGTCGGGACAGGAACTATGGCTACACCTTC
TRBV19	TRBJ1-5	few	TRBD1	CASSIEGGEKPQHF	TGTGCCAGTAGTATTGAAGGGGGCGAAAAGCCCCAGCATTTT
TRBV12-3/TRBV12-4	TRBJ2-3	once	NA	CASSPKADTQYF	TGTGCCAGCAGTCCGAAGGCAGATACGCAGTATTTT
TRBV2	TRBJ2-3	once	NA	CASSGGIMTDTQYF	TGTGCCAGCAGCGGTGGGATAATGACAGATACGCAGTATTTT
TRBV15	TRBJ1-2	NA	NA	CATSRGLGTSNYGYTF	TGTGCCACCAGCAGAGGCCTGGGAACGAGTAACTATGGCTACACCTTC
TRBV4-1	TRBJ1-4	NA	NA	CASSRNPSPTNEKLFF	TGCGCCAGCAGCCGAAACCCCAGCCCGACTAATGAAAAACTGTTTTTT
TRBV10-3	TRBJ1-5	NA	NA	CAIRQAPGQPQHF	TGTGCCATCAGACAGGCGCCGGGTCAGCCCCAGCATTTT
TRBV11-2	TRBJ2-2	NA	NA	CASSLNTVTGELFF	TGTGCCAGCAGCTTAAACACCGTCACCGGGGAGCTGTTTTTT
TRBV14	TRBJ1-4	NA	NA	CASSHTNEKLFF	TGTGCCAGCAGTCATACAAATGAAAAACTGTTTTTT
TRBV29-1	TRBJ1-1	NA	NA	CSASDRRANVEAFF	TGCAGCGCGTCCGACAGGCGAGCTAACGTTGAAGCTTTCTTT
TRBV7-6	TRBJ1-2	NA	TRBD1	CASSEGQGFNYGYTF	TGTGCCAGCAGCGAAGGACAGGGGTTTAACTATGGCTACACCTTC
TRBV9	TRBJ2-7	NA	TRBD1	CASSPRTGKNEQYF	TGTGCCAGCAGCCCCCGGACAGGGAAGAACGAGCAGTACTTC
TRBV19	TRBJ1-2	NA	NA	CASSGQILYGYTF	TGTGCCAGTAGCGGACAGATACTCTATGGCTACACCTTC
TRBV11-2	TRBJ2-7	NA	TRBD1	CASSAQGQVYEQYF	TGTGCCAGCAGCGCCCAGGGACAGGTCTACGAGCAGTACTTC
TRBV2	TRBJ1-3	NA	TRBD1	CASNRDRVGTIYF	TGTGCCAGCAACCGGGACAGGGTGGGCACCATATATTTT
TRBV5-6	TRBJ1-3	NA	NA	CASSPRWSGGNTIYF	TGTGCCAGCAGCCCGAGGTGGAGTGGAGGAAACACCATATATTTT
TRBV15	TRBJ1-3	NA	NA	CATSSRRDSGNTIYF	TGTGCCACCAGCAGCAGAAGGGACTCTGGAAACACCATATATTTT
TRBV18	TRBJ2-7	NA	TRBD2	CASSPGTSRIYEQYF	TGTGCCAGCTCACCCGGGACTAGTCGAATCTACGAGCAGTACTTC
TRBV30	TRBJ1-2	few	TRBD1	CAWSVLGQGNYGYTF	TGTGCCTGGAGTGTACTAGGACAGGGTAACTATGGCTACACCTTC
TRBV5-4	TRBJ2-3	NA	TRBD2	CASSLRLAGGVDTQYF	TGTGCCAGCAGCTTGCGTCTAGCGGGGGGGGTAGATACGCAGTATTTT
TRBV14	TRBJ1-1	NA	NA	CASSQDIPWGVTEAFF	TGTGCCAGCAGCCAAGATATTCCTTGGGGGGTCACTGAAGCTTTCTTT
TRBV19	TRBJ2-1	NA	NA	CASSAGGGYNEQFF	TGTGCCAGTAGTGCAGGGGGGGGTTACAATGAGCAGTTCTTC
TRBV30	TRBJ1-5	few	NA	CAWSGAQNQPQHF	TGTGCCTGGAGTGGGGCACAGAATCAGCCCCAGCATTTT
TRBV5-1	TRBJ1-2	once	NA	CASSQGQGNYGYTF	TGCGCCAGCAGCCAGGGGCAGGGAAACTATGGCTACACCTTC
TRBV6-2/TRBV6-3	TRBJ1-2	NA	TRBD1	CASSETGTANYGYTF	TGTGCCAGCAGTGAGACCGGGACAGCTAACTATGGCTACACCTTC
TRBV18	TRBJ1-1	NA	NA	CASSPGAGRGTEAFF	TGTGCCAGCTCACCAGGGGCAGGGCGCGGCACTGAAGCTTTCTTT
TRBV19	TRBJ1-2	NA	NA	CASSRSPGTSNYGYTF	TGTGCCAGTAGTAGATCCCCTGGGACTTCAAACTATGGCTACACCTTC
TRBV3-1/TRBV3-2	TRBJ2-7	NA	TRBD2	CASSQAGTSYEQYF	TGTGCCAGCAGCCAAGCCGGGACTAGCTACGAGCAGTACTTC
TRBV14	TRBJ1-1	NA	NA	CASSQTGYNTEAFF	TGTGCCAGCAGCCAGACAGGCTACAACACTGAAGCTTTCTTT
TRBV6-5	TRBJ1-2	NA	NA	CASSYSLADRRGGYTF	TGTGCCAGCAGTTACTCTCTGGCTGATCGCAGGGGTGGCTACACCTTC
TRBV6-1	TRBJ1-5	NA	NA	CASSEAWGSHQPQHF	TGTGCCAGCAGTGAAGCGTGGGGTAGTCATCAGCCCCAGCATTTT
TRBV5-8	TRBJ1-5	once	NA	CASSWDLGAEKHF	TGTGCCAGCAGCTGGGATTTAGGGGCAGAAAAGCATTTT
TRBV29-1	TRBJ2-5	NA	TRBD2	CSVFREGETQYF	TGCAGCGTTTTCCGGGAGGGGGAGACCCAGTACTTC
TRBV4-1	TRBJ2-3	NA	TRBD1	CASSQAVAGGDTQYF	TGCGCCAGCAGCCAAGCGGTGGCAGGGGGAGATACGCAGTATTTT
TRBV28	TRBJ1-1	NA	NA	CASSPPSGQPGEAFF	TGTGCCAGCAGTCCCCCGTCAGGGCAGCCAGGTGAAGCTTTCTTT
TRBV25-1	TRBJ2-7	NA	TRBD1	CASSGPGTEAYEQYF	TGTGCCAGCAGTGGCCCCGGGACAGAAGCCTACGAGCAGTACTTC
TRBV7-8	TRBJ1-3	NA	TRBD1	CASSLRGQQQAGNTIYF	TGTGCCAGCAGCTTAAGGGGACAGCAACAAGCGGGAAACACCATATATTTT
TRBV2	TRBJ2-3	NA	NA	CASSQSTYTQYF	TGTGCCAGCAGTCAGAGCACGTATACGCAGTATTTT
TRBV4-1	TRBJ2-3	NA	TRBD2	CASSQGITSGGTDTQYF	TGCGCCAGCAGCCAAGGTATAACTAGCGGGGGGACAGATACGCAGTATTTT
TRBV5-1	TRBJ2-7	NA	NA	CASSLRGSYEQYF	TGCGCCAGCAGCTTGCGAGGGTCCTACGAGCAGTACTTC